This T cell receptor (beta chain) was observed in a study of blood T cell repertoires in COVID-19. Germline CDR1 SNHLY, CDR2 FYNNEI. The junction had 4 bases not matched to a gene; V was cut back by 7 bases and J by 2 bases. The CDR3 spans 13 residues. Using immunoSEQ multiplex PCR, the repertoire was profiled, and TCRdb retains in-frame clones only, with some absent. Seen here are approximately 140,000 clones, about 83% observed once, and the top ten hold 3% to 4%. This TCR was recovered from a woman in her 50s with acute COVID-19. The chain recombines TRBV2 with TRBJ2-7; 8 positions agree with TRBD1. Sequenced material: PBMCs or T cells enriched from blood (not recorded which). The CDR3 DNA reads TGTGCCAGCACGGGACAGGCTGCCTACGAGCAGTACTTC. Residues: CASTGQAAYEQYF. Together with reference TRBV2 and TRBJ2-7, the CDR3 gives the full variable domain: EPEVTQTPSHQVTQMGQEVILRCVPISNHLYFYWYRQILGQKVEFLVSFYNNEISEKSEIFDDQFSVERPDGSNFTLKIRSTKLEDSAMYFCASTGQAAYEQYFGPGTRLTVT.